What follows are 10 T cell receptor beta chains derived from one specimen sequenced in a study of sequential checkpoint blockade in melanoma (dated 2019 in TCRdb). The sample's treatment or condition, from its label and the paper: randomized to nivolumab then ipilimumab (arm A) or the reverse (arm B). Receptors were amplified or captured by the immunoSEQ multiplex PCR assay. In TCRdb, the immuneACCESS table is reduced to in-frame sequences with V and J assigned. These tables do not hold every clone; where another copy was compared, an unresolved V gene accounts for under half, and the others remain unexplained. This sample is represented by approximately 37,000 clones; around 32% of them were singletons. 1.6% of the sample belongs to the ten largest clones. The sample was tumor tissue (inferred from file names), taken from a patient given nivolumab and ipilimumab in sequence. The receptors come from a human donor with melanoma.

This clone came up a few times. The gene calls are TRBV6-8 and TRBJ2-7, with D unclear. Trimming removed 6 bases from V and 2 bases from J, with 11 bases in between. Germline CDR1 reads MNHGY; CDR2 reads SAAAGT. The CDR3 length is 13 residues. The CDR3 nucleotides read TGTGCCAGCAGGTATGGGTCTCCCTACGAGCAGTACTTC. It translates to CASRYGSPYEQYF.

The rearrangement links TRBV19 to TRBJ1-5; D possibly corresponds to TRBD1 (6 bases). The CDR3 spans 14 residues. With 5 bases removed from V and 7 bases from J, the gap between germline ends came to 15 bases. Germline CDR1 and CDR2: LNHDA and SQIVND (reference sequence). The CDR3 nucleotides are TGTGCCAGTAGTTTCGCGGGGGCGAACCAGCCCCAGCATTTT. Translated, it gives CASSFAGANQPQHF.

The J gene is TRBJ2-7, the V gene TRBV5-1; the match to TRBD1 covers 7 bases. Germline V gene lookup returns CDR1 SGHRS and CDR2 YFSETQ. The CDR3 spans 17 residues. With 4 bases clipped from V and 0 bases from J, the junction kept 13 bases outside the gene matches. The CDR3 bases are TGCGCCAGCAGCCAGACGACAGGGACCAAGCTCTCCTACGAGCAGTACTTC. Its protein product is CASSQTTGTKLSYEQYF. The complete variable domain, with remaining parts taken from reference TRBV5-1 and TRBJ2-7, reads KAGVTQTPRYLIKTRGQQVTLSCSPISGHRSVSWYQQTPGQGLQFLFEYFSETQRNKGNFPGRFSGRQFSNSRSEMNVSTLELGDSALYLCASSQTTGTKLSYEQYFGPGTRLTVT.

V usage is TRBV30 and J usage is TRBJ2-1; no clear D gene. The CDR3 is 12 residues long. Germline loops: CDR1 GTSNPN, CDR2 SVGIG (reference sequence). V was shortened by 5 bases and J by 2 bases, with 7 bases between the two germline ends. The DNA for the CDR3 is TGTGCCTGGGCTGGGACCTACAATGAGCAGTTCTTC. It is translated as CAWAGTYNEQFF. The full variable domain, with the rest looked up from reference TRBV30 and TRBJ2-1, is SQTIHQWPATLVQPVGSPLSLECTVEGTSNPNLYWYRQAAGRGLQLLFYSVGIGQISSEVPQNLSASRPQDRQFILSSKKLLLSDSGFYLCAWAGTYNEQFFGPGTRLTVL.

The V call is TRBV5-1, the J call TRBJ1-1; D possibly corresponds to TRBD1 (5 bases). Trimming took off 0 bases at V and 0 bases at J, with 12 bases between the two ends. The CDR3 runs 16 residues. The germline V gene has CDR1 SGHRS and CDR2 YFSETQ. CDR3 DNA sequence: TGCGCCAGCAGCTTGGTAGGGGACCACATGAACACTGAAGCTTTCTTT. It codes for CASSLVGDHMNTEAFF.

This chain uses TRBV6-8 with TRBJ2-7; 8 bases line up with TRBD1. The V and J ends lost 0 bases and 0 bases, in that order; junction bases with no gene match: 4. Germline V gene data show CDR1 as MNHGY and CDR2 as SAAAGT. The CDR3 sequence is 16 residues long. Written as DNA, the CDR3 is TGTGCCAGCAGTTACTCGATGGGGACAGGCTCCTACGAGCAGTACTTC. This sequence encodes CASSYSMGTGSYEQYF.

V and J are TRBV6-8 and TRBJ1-1; TRBD1 is a possible D gene (5 bases). The CDR3 length is 14 residues. The V end lost 7 bases, the J end lost 1 base, and 13 bases lay between the germline ends. CDR1 is MNHGY and CDR2 is SAAAGT in the germline V gene. The CDR3 bases are TGTGCCAGCACCCCGGGGCAGCAGAACACTGAAGCTTTCTTT. This sequence encodes CASTPGQQNTEAFF.

This clone has ten or more counts. An end of the junction does not agree with germline; a read error may underlie this. The chain joins TRBV11-3 to TRBJ1-1; the D is unclear. The germline CDR1 and CDR2 sequences are SGHNT and YENEEA. The CDR3 covers 14 residues. CDR3 protein: CASSLDGLNTEAFF. The CDR3 DNA is TGTGCCAGCAGCCTAGACGGACTGAACACTGAAGCTTTCTTT.

This clone showed up many times. The gene calls are TRBV11-3 and TRBJ2-5; D is ambiguous. The CDR3 is 15 residues long. Germline V gene lookup returns CDR1 SGHNT and CDR2 YENEEA. The V and J ends lost 1 base and 2 bases respectively, with 11 bases between them. CDR3 loop: CASSLGSVTQETQYF. CDR3 DNA: TGTGCCAGCAGCTTAGGGTCGGTGACTCAAGAGACCCAGTACTTC.

This clone was seen only a few times. The J gene is TRBJ2-7, the V gene TRBV6-8; D remains ambiguous. Between the trimmed V and J ends, which lost 4 bases and 3 bases, there was a span of 7 bases. CDR1 is MNHGY, CDR2 SAAAGT, per germline. The CDR3 runs 12 residues. CDR3 DNA sequence: TGTGCCAGCAGTTTTAACAGCTACGAGCAGTACTTC. It encodes CASSFNSYEQYF.